This T cell receptor (beta chain) was documented in a study of blood T cell repertoires in COVID-19. Across the whole study: Whether acute or convalescent, the COVID-19 samples came from the United States, Italy and Spain.

The CDR3 length is 13 residues. Per germline, CDR1 GTSNPN and CDR2 SVGIG (reference sequence). Trimming took 2 bases from V and 6 from J, leaving 11 bases between them. Here immunoSEQ multiplex PCR was the method, and the copy in TCRdb shows in-frame clones only, minus some. The data contain approximately 90,000 clones, 65% to 90% of them singletons. The sequencing input was peripheral blood. The source of this sequence is a man aged 55-75 years with acute or convalescent COVID-19. V gene TRBV30 combines with J gene TRBJ1-5; D might be TRBD1 (6 bases). CDR3 bases: TGTGCCTGGAGTTCGGGGGGGCGTCAGCCCCAGCATTTT. It codes for CAWSSGGRQPQHF. The whole variable domain, filled in from reference TRBV30 and TRBJ1-5, reads SQTIHQWPATLVQPVGSPLSLECTVEGTSNPNLYWYRQAAGRGLQLLFYSVGIGQISSEVPQNLSASRPQDRQFILSSKKLLLSDSGFYLCAWSSGGRQPQHFGDGTRLSIL.